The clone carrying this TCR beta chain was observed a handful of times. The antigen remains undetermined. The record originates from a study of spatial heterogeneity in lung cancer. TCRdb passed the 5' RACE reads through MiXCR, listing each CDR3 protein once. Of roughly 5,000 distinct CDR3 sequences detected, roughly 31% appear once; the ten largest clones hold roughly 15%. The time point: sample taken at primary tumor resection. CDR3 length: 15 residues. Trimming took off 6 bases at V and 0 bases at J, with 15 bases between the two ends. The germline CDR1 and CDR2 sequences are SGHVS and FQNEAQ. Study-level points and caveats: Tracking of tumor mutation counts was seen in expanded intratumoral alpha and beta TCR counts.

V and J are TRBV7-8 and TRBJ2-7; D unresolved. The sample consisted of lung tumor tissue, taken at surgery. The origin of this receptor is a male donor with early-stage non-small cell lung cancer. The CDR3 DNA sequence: TGTGCCAGCAGTCCGTCAAGCCCTACCTCCTACGAGCAGTACTTC. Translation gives CASSPSSPTSYEQYF.